The 6 T cell receptor beta chains listed next were all sequenced from one sample in a study of blood T cell repertoires in COVID-19. The table came from immunoSEQ multiplex PCR; TCRdb's copy has only in-frame clones and leaves some out. There are a few hundred thousand clones in the sample; under 90% occur only once, and roughly 2.9% lies in the top ten. The sequenced sample was PBMCs or T cells enriched from blood (not recorded which). The receptors here all came from a woman between 45 and 60 years old who had been exposed to COVID-19.

The gene calls are TRBV6-1 and TRBJ1-6; D is unclear. The germline V gene has CDR1 MNHNS and CDR2 SASEGT. There are 14 residues in the CDR3. V lost 1 base, J lost 10 bases, and 11 bases lay in between. The CDR3, as DNA: TGTGCCAGCAGTGAAGGACAACCTGGCTCACCCCTCCACTTT. It encodes CASSEGQPGSPLHF.

The V call is TRBV11-2, the J call TRBJ2-1; D gene ambiguous. The CDR3 sequence is 13 residues long. CDR1 is SGHAT and CDR2 is FQNNGV in the germline V gene. V shed 3 bases and J shed 2 bases, with 5 bases lying between them. As DNA, the CDR3 is TGTGCCAGCAGCTTGTCAACCTACAATGAGCAGTTCTTC. Translation gives CASSLSTYNEQFF.

In its sample, this clone was seen many times. The chain links TRBV2 to TRBJ1-4; D is ambiguous. The CDR3 runs 14 residues. CDR1 is SNHLY, CDR2 FYNNEI, per germline. V shed 4 bases and J shed 9 bases, with 15 bases lying between them. The CDR3, as DNA: TGTGCCAGCAGTGGCATTAGTCAATCCAAAAAACTGTTTTTT. Residues: CASSGISQSKKLFF.

This clone was counted a single time. The chain links TRBV18 to TRBJ1-4, with no clear D. CDR1 is KGHSH, CDR2 LQKENI, per germline. The CDR3 consists of 14 residues. V shed 0 bases and J shed 8 bases, with 10 bases lying between them. CDR3 coding DNA: TGTGCCAGCTCACCACCGGGCGGGGTAGAAAAACTGTTTTTT. Translated: CASSPPGGVEKLFF. Complete variable domain (other parts from reference TRBV18 and TRBJ1-4): NAGVMQNPRHLVRRRGQEARLRCSPMKGHSHVYWYRQLPEEGLKFMVYLQKENIIDESGMPKERFSAEFPKEGPSILRIQQVVRGDSAAYFCASSPPGGVEKLFFGSGTQLSVL.

The J gene is TRBJ2-1, the V gene TRBV28; the D is unclear. There are 13 residues in the CDR3. From germline, CDR1 is MDHEN and CDR2 SYDVKM. The V end was cut by 2 bases, the J end by 10 bases, with 12 bases between. CDR3 in amino acids: CASSLISIREQFF. In DNA form, the CDR3 reads TGTGCCAGCAGTTTAATTTCTATTCGGGAGCAGTTCTTC.

The chain employs TRBV4-1 and TRBJ1-5; TRBD1 matches at 9 bases. The CDR3 runs 16 residues. Germline CDR1 MGHRA, CDR2 YSYEKL. V gave up 4 bases and J gave up 4 bases; unmatched junction bases: 8. The CDR3 coding sequence is TGCGCCAGCAGCCTCGGGACAGGGCAAGGAAATCAGCCCCAGCATTTT. Protein sequence: CASSLGTGQGNQPQHF.